Listed below are T cell receptor beta chains from one sample, sequenced in a study of a mutant IDH1 vaccine in newly diagnosed glioma. The method was immunoSEQ multiplex PCR; TCRdb's version includes in-frame clones alone and lacks a portion of them. Among under 13,000 clones, 88% were seen once, and the ten largest hold 5.2%. These receptors are not linked to any known antigen. The specimen was PBMCs, collected from a glioma patient whose treatment included an IDH1 peptide vaccine. The receptor set was obtained from a woman aged 40 to 50 with glioma. Some clones in this sample may be carry-over from other donors' samples. The CDR3 runs from the conserved cysteine through the conserved F or W. D genes are given only for firm matches. Clone size, where shown, is once, few, many, or a class for clones that have expanded.

abundance	v_gene	j_gene	d_gene	CDR3aa	CDR3nt
.	TRBV6-5	TRBJ2-1	.	CATSSGSSYNEQFF	TGTGCCACCTCGTCGGGGAGCTCCTACAATGAGCAGTTCTTC
once	TRBV7-6	TRBJ2-7	.	CASSTGLNHEQYF	TGTGCCAGCAGCACCGGACTGAACCACGAGCAGTACTTC
once	TRBV27	TRBJ1-6	.	CASSSQPFSPLHF	TGTGCCAGCAGTTCCCAGCCTTTTTCACCCCTCCACTTT
.	TRBV7-9	TRBJ2-7	.	CASSESTGFYEQYF	TGTGCCAGCAGTGAGTCCACAGGGTTCTACGAGCAGTACTTC
.	TRBV4-1	TRBJ2-7	.	CASSQHSGLTGGNEQYF	TGCGCCAGCAGCCAACACTCAGGACTAACCGGGGGTAACGAGCAGTACTTC
.	TRBV27	TRBJ1-1	TRBD1	CASSFQGQVGTEAFF	TGTGCCAGCAGTTTTCAGGGACAGGTGGGAACTGAAGCTTTCTTT
.	TRBV5-4	TRBJ2-1	.	CASSSEEGVLRNEQFF	TGTGCCAGCAGCTCGGAAGAAGGGGTCCTAAGGAATGAGCAGTTCTTC
few	TRBV7-3	TRBJ1-1	.	CASSLKPAGDTEAFF	TGTGCCAGCAGCTTAAAGCCGGCAGGGGACACTGAAGCTTTCTTT
.	TRBV7-9	TRBJ2-3	TRBD2	CASSFGGGKADTQYF	TGTGCCAGCAGCTTCGGCGGGGGGAAGGCAGATACGCAGTATTTT
.	TRBV13	TRBJ1-4	.	CASSSRATNEKLFF	TGTGCCAGCAGCTCCCGCGCAACTAATGAAAAACTGTTTTTT
few	TRBV7-2	TRBJ2-7	.	CASSLDRATTYEQYF	TGTGCCAGCAGCTTAGACAGGGCCACAACCTACGAGCAGTACTTC
.	TRBV5-1	TRBJ2-3	.	CASSLEGAAPDTQYF	TGCGCCAGCAGTTTGGAGGGGGCCGCGCCAGATACGCAGTATTTT
.	TRBV25-1	TRBJ2-5	TRBD1	CASSALDRAETQYF	TGTGCCAGCAGTGCCCTCGACAGGGCAGAGACCCAGTACTTC
.	TRBV4-2	TRBJ2-3	TRBD2	CASSQPLAGGWDTQYF	TGTGCCAGCAGCCAGCCCCTAGCGGGGGGTTGGGATACGCAGTATTTT
.	TRBV7-9	TRBJ1-4	.	CASSLVGEEKLFF	TGTGCCAGCAGCTTAGTCGGGGAAGAAAAACTGTTTTTT
.	TRBV7-6	TRBJ1-3	.	CASSSGLSSGNTIYF	TGTGCCAGCAGTTCGGGACTCAGCTCTGGAAACACCATATATTTT
few	TRBV7-9	TRBJ1-1	.	CASRPVLGDTEAFF	TGTGCCAGCAGGCCCGTATTGGGGGACACTGAAGCTTTCTTT
.	TRBV5-1	TRBJ2-3	.	CASSLGNSPTDTQYF	TGCGCCAGCAGCTTGGGGAATAGCCCCACAGATACGCAGTATTTT
.	TRBV27	TRBJ2-7	.	CASSPSGLGSGEQYF	TGTGCCAGCAGTCCTTCTGGCCTAGGGTCGGGAGAGCAGTACTTC
.	TRBV6-1	TRBJ2-1	TRBD2	CASSELAGVTYNEQFF	TGTGCCAGCAGTGAATTAGCGGGAGTGACCTACAATGAGCAGTTCTTC
.	TRBV2	TRBJ2-7	.	CASSDKGVAQYF	TGTGCCAGCAGTGACAAGGGGGTCGCGCAGTACTTC
large	TRBV11-2	TRBJ1-1	.	CASSPGSKGTEAFF	TGTGCCAGCAGCCCCGGGTCCAAGGGCACTGAAGCTTTCTTT
.	TRBV2	TRBJ1-3	.	CATRGDGNTIYF	TGTGCCACCCGTGGCGATGGAAACACCATATATTTT
.	TRBV25-1	TRBJ2-7	TRBD1	CASRGQGRDYEQYF	TGTGCCAGCAGGGGACAGGGACGGGACTACGAGCAGTACTTC
once	TRBV7-8	TRBJ2-7	TRBD2	CASSTRLAVYEQYF	TGTGCCAGCAGCACGAGACTAGCGGTCTACGAGCAGTACTTC
.	TRBV6-1	TRBJ1-5	.	CASSELWALEPQHF	TGTGCCAGCAGTGAACTATGGGCTTTGGAGCCCCAGCATTTT